What follows are 21 T cell receptor beta chains derived from one specimen sequenced in a study of cytomegalovirus exposure and HLA in healthy donors. PCR used 60 Vbeta primers and 13 Jbeta primers. Method: immunoSEQ multiplex PCR; TCRdb's copy keeps in-frame clones and lacks some. In total, the table holds 110,000 to 150,000 clones. The sample taken for sequencing was PBMCs. These receptors were obtained from a male donor in good health and CMV-seronegative.

This chain joins TRBV18 and TRBJ2-7; TRBD1 matches at 8 bases. The ends lost 2 bases at V and 4 bases at J; junction bases unmatched: 7. This CDR3 spans 15 amino acids. Germline V gene lookup returns CDR1 KGHSH and CDR2 LQKENI. Here the CDR3 DNA reads TGTGCCAGCTCACCATCGACAGGGGTTAGATACGAGCAGTACTTC. It codes for CASSPSTGVRYEQYF.

The chain combines TRBV18 with TRBJ1-1; D ambiguous. The CDR3 contains 12 residues. V was shortened by 0 bases and J by 11 bases, with 10 bases between the two germline ends. Per germline, CDR1 KGHSH and CDR2 LQKENI. The CDR3 sequence is CASSPPSRRAFF. Written as DNA, the CDR3 is TGTGCCAGCTCACCACCTTCTAGGAGGGCTTTCTTT.

The chain combines TRBV11-2 with TRBJ1-2, with D uncertain. The CDR3 length is 14 residues. The V gene's germline CDR1 is SGHAT and CDR2 FQNNGV. V gave up 4 bases and J gave up 8 bases, with 17 bases separating them. This CDR3 is CASSSPERRRGYTF. The CDR3 bases are TGTGCCAGCAGCTCCCCGGAGAGACGTCGGGGCTACACCTTC.

The chain combines TRBV30 with TRBJ1-2; possible D gene TRBD1, 5 bases. The germline V gene has CDR1 GTSNPN and CDR2 SVGIG (reference sequence). V was trimmed by 3 bases and J by 8 bases, leaving 10 bases between them. The CDR3 has 11 amino acids. The DNA for the CDR3 is TGTGCCTGGAGCCCGGACATAGGCTACACCTTC. Translation: CAWSPDIGYTF.

This sequence joins TRBV6-1 and TRBJ1-2; D ambiguous. The CDR3 has 15 amino acids. Germline V CDR1 and CDR2: MNHNS, SASEGT. V was cut by 7 bases and J by 5 bases, with 20 bases left in between. CDR3 nucleotides: TGTGCCAGCACCCTGGGAGGTCAGACCGTTTATGGCTACACCTTC. Its protein is CASTLGGQTVYGYTF.

The chain couples TRBV15 to TRBJ1-1; 7 bases map to TRBD1. CDR1 is LNHNV, CDR2 YYDKDF, per germline (reference sequence). J lost 9 bases, V lost 0 bases, and 13 bases had no gene match. CDR3 length equals 16 residues. CDR3 sequence: CATSRDRQGREDKAFF. The CDR3 nucleotides read TGTGCCACCAGCAGAGACAGACAGGGAAGGGAAGACAAAGCTTTCTTT.

The V call is TRBV6-5, the J call TRBJ1-1; 7 nucleotides match TRBD1. V trimming: 7 bases; J trimming: 5 bases; junction bases outside the gene matches: 10. Germline assignment: CDR1 MNHEY and CDR2 SVGAGI. This CDR3 is 14 amino acids long. CDR3 nucleotides: TGTGCCAGCATCCAACAGGGGATGGGAACTGAAGCTTTCTTT. Translating gives CASIQQGMGTEAFF.

The rearrangement links TRBV7-9 to TRBJ2-4, with D possibly matching TRBD1 (6 bases). V was shortened by 4 bases and J by 7 bases, with 14 bases between the two germline ends. CDR1 SEHNR and CDR2 FQNEAQ come from the germline V gene (reference sequence). The CDR3 sequence is 14 residues long. Here the CDR3 DNA reads TGTGCCAGCAGCTCCGACAGGTTAGAGAACATTCAGTACTTC. Translating gives CASSSDRLENIQYF.

V gene TRBV7-9 combines with J gene TRBJ1-1; a possible D gene is TRBD1 (5 bases). Germline values: CDR1 SEHNR, CDR2 FQNEAQ (reference sequence). This CDR3 is built from 11 residues. V lost 4 bases to trimming and J lost 8 bases, with 8 bases between them. The CDR3 coding sequence is TGTGCCAGCAGCTCGGGACTAGAAGCTTTCTTT. Its translation is CASSSGLEAFF.

The genes are TRBV5-1 and TRBJ1-4; possibly TRBD1 for D (6 bases). The V gene lost 3 bases and the J gene lost 0 bases, with 9 bases spanning the gap. The CDR3 is 15 amino acids. Looked up from germline, CDR1 is SGHRS and CDR2 is YFSETQ. This chain's CDR3 is CASSSQGATNEKLFF. The CDR3 coding sequence is TGCGCCAGCAGCTCACAGGGTGCAACTAATGAAAAACTGTTTTTT. Drawing the rest from reference TRBV5-1 and TRBJ1-4, the complete variable domain is KAGVTQTPRYLIKTRGQQVTLSCSPISGHRSVSWYQQTPGQGLQFLFEYFSETQRNKGNFPGRFSGRQFSNSRSEMNVSTLELGDSALYLCASSSQGATNEKLFFGSGTQLSVL.

The CDR3, as DNA: TGTGCCAGCAGTTTCAGACAGGCCCCCTACGAGCAGTACTTC. Translation gives CASSFRQAPYEQYF. The V call is TRBV27, the J call TRBJ2-7; D perhaps matches TRBD1 (6 bases). Deletions cut 3 bases from V and 2 bases from J, with 11 bases between. The CDR3 loop spans 14 amino acids. The germline CDR1 and CDR2 sequences are MNHEY and SMNVEV (reference sequence).

The chain carries TRBV25-1 and TRBJ2-7, with D maybe TRBD1 (6 bases). Germline loops: CDR1 MGHDK, CDR2 SYGVNS. The CDR3 totals 14 residues. The V end lost 5 bases, the J end lost 3 bases, and 14 bases lay between the germline ends. For the CDR3, the DNA is TGTGCCAGCAGTCCTCCGGGACACCGCTACGAGCAGTACTTC. Amino acids: CASSPPGHRYEQYF.

V and J are TRBV5-1 and TRBJ2-7; D remains ambiguous. CDR1 and CDR2 from the germline V gene are SGHRS and YFSETQ. The length of the CDR3 is 13 residues. Trimming shortened V by 0 bases and J by 7 bases, and 11 bases separated the two germline ends. CDR3 coding DNA: TGCGCCAGCAGCTTGGTAGCTGGAAATGAGCAGTACTTC. Its translation: CASSLVAGNEQYF.

The gene calls are TRBV15 and TRBJ2-1; the match to TRBD2 covers 7 bases. Germline loops: CDR1 LNHNV, CDR2 YYDKDF (reference sequence). This CDR3 contains 16 residues. V was pared by 2 bases and J by 10 bases, with 14 bases of the junction left unmatched. The CDR3 DNA sequence: TGTGCCACCAGCAGACCCCGTGGGGGGGTGGGATTCGAGCAGTTCTTC. Its translation: CATSRPRGGVGFEQFF.

This chain joins TRBV28 and TRBJ1-5, with TRBD1 identical over 7 bases. The J segment lost 3 bases and the V segment lost 4 bases, leaving 12 bases of the junction unmatched. The CDR3 is 17 amino acids. Germline assignment: CDR1 MDHEN and CDR2 SYDVKM. The CDR3: CASSSIPPTGNNQPQHF. CDR3 nucleotide sequence: TGTGCCAGCAGTTCCATTCCCCCGACAGGGAACAATCAGCCCCAGCATTTT.

The chain couples TRBV2 to TRBJ1-1, with D perhaps matching TRBD1 (5 bases). This CDR3 has 11 amino acids. Germline V gene sequence: CDR1 SNHLY, CDR2 FYNNEI. V was cut by 8 bases and J by 10 bases, with 14 bases left in between. The CDR3 loop reads CASGMGLGAFF. CDR3 bases: TGTGCCAGCGGAATGGGACTGGGAGCTTTCTTT.

The chain is built from TRBV29-1 and TRBJ2-6; the D is unclear. CDR1 SQVTM and CDR2 ANQGSEA come from the germline V gene. CDR3 length: 13 residues. The V gene lost 4 bases and the J gene lost 0 bases, with 4 bases spanning the gap. CDR3: CSVAFSGANVLTF. The CDR3 DNA reads TGCAGCGTTGCCTTCTCTGGGGCCAACGTCCTGACTTTC.

The chain recombines TRBV5-6 with TRBJ1-2, with D perhaps TRBD1 (6 bases). Trimming stripped 0 bases from V and 8 bases from J, with 11 bases between. The CDR3 spans 13 residues. Germline V gene data show CDR1 as SGHDT and CDR2 as YYEEEE. The CDR3 region has the DNA TGTGCCAGCAGCTTGGAGGGGGTTCGGGGCTACACCTTC. It encodes CASSLEGVRGYTF.

To note about this clone: The same CDR3 is also encoded by other DNA sequences in this sample. The chain links TRBV5-1 to TRBJ2-4; 9 nucleotides line up with TRBD1. This CDR3 spans 16 amino acids. Germline CDR1 reads SGHRS; CDR2 reads YFSETQ. V was pared by 3 bases and J by 0 bases, with 4 bases of the junction left unmatched. The CDR3 loop is CASSSGQGKAKNIQYF. Written as DNA, the CDR3 is TGCGCCAGCAGCTCGGGACAGGGAAAAGCCAAAAACATTCAGTACTTC. The whole variable domain, remainder taken from reference TRBV5-1 and TRBJ2-4, is KAGVTQTPRYLIKTRGQQVTLSCSPISGHRSVSWYQQTPGQGLQFLFEYFSETQRNKGNFPGRFSGRQFSNSRSEMNVSTLELGDSALYLCASSSGQGKAKNIQYFGAGTRLSVL.

The chain has TRBV27 and TRBJ1-2; 7 bases match TRBD1. Germline lookup yields CDR1 MNHEY and CDR2 SMNVEV (reference sequence). The junction had 3 bases not matched to a gene; V was cut back by 3 bases and J by 2 bases. The CDR3 contains 14 residues. The CDR3: CASSFEGGNYGYTF. The CDR3 DNA sequence: TGTGCCAGCAGTTTCGAAGGGGGCAACTATGGCTACACCTTC.

The CDR3 bases are TGTGCCAGCTCACCACCTCAAGGTAGTAGGGAGCAAGAGACCCAGTACTTC. Its translation: CASSPPQGSREQETQYF. The chain has TRBV18 and TRBJ2-5; possible D gene TRBD2, 5 bases. The germline V gene has CDR1 KGHSH and CDR2 LQKENI. The CDR3 spans 17 residues. V was trimmed by 0 bases and J by 2 bases, leaving 16 bases between them. The full variable domain, in which reference TRBV18 and TRBJ2-5 provide the parts outside the CDR3, is NAGVMQNPRHLVRRRGQEARLRCSPMKGHSHVYWYRQLPEEGLKFMVYLQKENIIDESGMPKERFSAEFPKEGPSILRIQQVVRGDSAAYFCASSPPQGSREQETQYFGPGTRLLVL.